The present TCR beta chain was sequenced within a study of T cells in Graves' hyperthyroidism and ophthalmopathy (dated by TCRdb to the late 2010s). With respect to the entire study: To identify distinguishing TCR V-J signatures, a discovery cohort of 100 or so patients was used, comprising some 45 with Graves' ophthalmopathy and some 60 with stable Graves' hyperthyroidism. The roughly 100 discovery patients were divided at random into training and test sets in a 7:3 ratio. In over five Graves' hyperthyroidism patients, the study also compared T-cell repertoires from thyroid tissue with T-cell repertoires from blood. An independent validation cohort of under 20 hyperthyroidism patients and about 16 patients who later progressed to ophthalmopathy tested prospective prediction of ophthalmopathy. Once sampling was done, hyperthyroidism patients were given methimazole at a starting dose of 30 mg daily, whereas ophthalmopathy patients were given high-dose intravenous methylprednisolone. The paper describes TCR Vbeta CDR3 sequencing of about 140 peripheral blood samples, made up of fewer than 50 ophthalmopathy patients, roughly 75 hyperthyroidism patients and 17 progressor patients. The full study reports these points: A model built on a 13 V-J signature distinguished ophthalmopathy from stable hyperthyroidism, reaching roughly 88% sensitivity and around 81% specificity in cross-validation and 80%/75% in testing. Most expanded thyroid clonotypes (frequency above 0.001) were also detected in blood, suggesting blood repertoires may reflect thyroid immune responses. In validation, the model predicted progression to ophthalmopathy with approximately 71% sensitivity and approximately 74% specificity, a median of approximately 6.7 months before onset. Sample size was not statistically predetermined, and blinding of investigators to group allocation was not performed.

Amplification of TCR beta CDR3 regions was carried out from RNA transcripts. The TCR CDR3 was subjected to a first round of RT-PCR using the HTBI primer set and the Qiagen OneStep RT-PCR kit. The libraries were constructed in a second round of multiplex PCR and then size-selected and purified. Paired-end sequencing of the libraries was performed with 100 bp reads on an Illumina HiSeq2000. The original methods were these. SOAPnuke was used to process the raw data, with reads discarded if the reads contained adapters or uncalled bases, had a mean Phred below 15, or lacked an exact constant-primer or identifier match. COPE v1.2.5 was used to merge the high-quality paired reads, and each unique nucleotide sequence was defined as a clonotype. MiTCR v1.1 was used to align the clonotypes against IMGT TRBV, TRBD and TRBJ reference segments. The analysis included only V-J combinations with a frequency above 0.0001, which together covered over 98% of the repertoires. A TCS score was defined as the ratio between F50 (clonal expansion) and ExV (chaos), using BLOSUM62-based TCRdist between CDR3 peptides within each V-J. Welch's t-statistics and random forest reduced roughly 530 V-J features to some 14, which were used in a naive Bayes classifier (R e1071). The similarity between thyroid and blood repertoires was quantified using the Morisita-Horn index. The raw public data were reprocessed by TCRdb itself: fastp quality trimming at Q25, MiXCR clonotype calling, in-frame beta chains only. Here each entry gathers all rows of one CDR3 protein and keeps the most common genes and DNA. None of the V and J calls come from the authors' own analysis; TCRdb made them. In this sample the table shows hundreds of thousands of distinct CDR3 sequences, over 40% of which occur a single time. Less than 9% of the sample is taken by the ten largest.

Patients with uncontrolled infections, other autoimmune diseases, pregnancy or lactation were excluded. Diagnoses were established on the basis of clinical symptoms, serum thyroxine and TRAb, thyroid ultrasound, and orbital computed tomography. Trizol reagent was used to extract total RNA, and RNA quality was then checked on an Agilent 2100 Bioanalyzer. From its cysteine to its phenylalanine, the CDR3 spans 13 amino acids. The retained sequence is limited to the CDR3, 39 bases, with the frame set at the first base. CDR1 LNHDA and CDR2 SQIVND are derived from the germline V gene (reference sequence). Details on this clonotype: Its antigen has not been determined. With a much larger clone just one base away, this may be a read error.

The chain is made from TRBV19 and TRBJ1-2, with 9 bases in between that match TRBD1. The sequence was collected from an adult man with Graves' disease, either hyperthyroidism or ophthalmopathy (not recorded which). Sequenced: peripheral blood or thyroid tissue (not recorded which). The base sequence is TGTGCCAGTAGCCACGGGACAGGGAAGGGCTACGCCTTC. Its protein reads: CASSHGTGKGYAF.